This T cell receptor (beta chain) comes out of a study of technical replicates of blood from a few donors. Data came from immunoSEQ multiplex PCR; TCRdb stores just in-frame clones and leaves some out. The sample has about 85,000 clones; roughly 94% are singletons. This clone was recorded a few times. Sequenced sample: T cells isolated from PBMCs. The clonotype originates from a human donor in good health.

The CDR3 here is CASSLGRGGNQPQHF. CDR3 DNA: TGTGCCAGCAGCTTAGGGAGAGGGGGTAATCAGCCCCAGCATTTT. The chain links TRBV7-2 to TRBJ1-5; D is perhaps TRBD1 (6 bases). The V gene's germline CDR1 is SGHTA and CDR2 FQGNSA. The V and J ends lost 1 base and 4 bases respectively, with 11 bases between them. The CDR3 sequence is 15 residues long.